This passage covers 21 T cell receptor beta chains from one sample sequenced in a study of blood T cell repertoires in COVID-19. Here immunoSEQ multiplex PCR was the method, and the copy in TCRdb shows in-frame clones only, minus some. The repertoire consists of roughly 230,000 clones, with around 82% occurring once and the leading ten covering 4.4%. The material sequenced was peripheral blood. These receptors were collected from a man over 45 with active or convalescent COVID-19.

The chain employs TRBV5-4 and TRBJ1-4; D gene unclear. This CDR3 is 15 amino acids long. Germline V gives CDR1 SGHNT, CDR2 YYREEE (reference sequence). Trimming pared 0 bases from V and 0 bases from J, leaving 6 bases between. CDR3 region: CASSLGATTNEKLFF. CDR3 coding DNA: TGTGCCAGCAGCTTGGGTGCTACAACTAATGAAAAACTGTTTTTT.

The rearrangement links TRBV6-1 to TRBJ1-2; D unclear. Germline assignment: CDR1 MNHNS and CDR2 SASEGT. The CDR3 length is 15 residues. V lost 1 base and J 2 bases, leaving 11 bases between the germline ends. The CDR3 reads CASSEVAARNYGYTF. The CDR3 DNA reads as TGTGCCAGCAGTGAAGTAGCAGCTCGGAACTATGGCTACACCTTC.

J is TRBJ2-7 and V is TRBV19; possibly TRBD1 for D (5 bases). The V end lost 4 bases, the J end lost 2 bases, and 15 bases lay between the germline ends. The CDR3 extends over 15 amino acids. Germline V gives CDR1 LNHDA, CDR2 SQIVND (reference sequence). The CDR3, as DNA: TGTGCCAGTAGTACCGTAGACAGTAAAGCCTACGAGCAGTACTTC. Translated, it gives CASSTVDSKAYEQYF.

In this sample, this clone turned up once. The chain recombines TRBV30 with TRBJ1-2; D remains unclear. V was shortened by 0 bases and J by 6 bases, with 17 bases between the two germline ends. The CDR3 spans 15 residues. CDR1 GTSNPN and CDR2 SVGIG come from the germline V gene (reference sequence). DNA for the CDR3: TGTGCCTGGAGTGTTGGTTCTAGGTCTTCTAATGGCTACACCTTC. Its translation is CAWSVGSRSSNGYTF. The variable domain in full, with the rest retrieved from reference TRBV30 and TRBJ1-2, is SQTIHQWPATLVQPVGSPLSLECTVEGTSNPNLYWYRQAAGRGLQLLFYSVGIGQISSEVPQNLSASRPQDRQFILSSKKLLLSDSGFYLCAWSVGSRSSNGYTFGSGTRLTVV.

The J gene is TRBJ2-3, the V gene TRBV5-4, with a possible D match to TRBD2 (6 bases). Per the germline V gene, CDR1 is SGHNT and CDR2 is YYREEE (reference sequence). With 3 bases removed from V and 11 bases from J, the gap between germline ends came to 25 bases. The CDR3 runs to 16 residues. The CDR3 sequence is CASSSAGGARRREQYF. The CDR3 DNA follows: TGTGCCAGCAGCTCGGCTGGCGGGGCGAGGCGGAGGGAGCAGTATTTT.

This clone was detected a few times. This chain connects TRBV24-1 to TRBJ2-7; D remains ambiguous. CDR3 length: 13 amino acids. V was shortened by 3 bases and J by 7 bases, with 12 bases between the two germline ends. Germline lookup yields CDR1 KGHDR and CDR2 SFDVKD. The CDR3 bases are TGTGCCACCAGTGATAAGGCAGGAAGTGAGCAGTACTTC. This encodes CATSDKAGSEQYF.

The V and J genes are TRBV27 and TRBJ1-5, with D possibly being TRBD1 (6 bases). Germline V lookup: CDR1 MNHEY, CDR2 SMNVEV (reference sequence). The V end was cut by 5 bases, the J end by 2 bases, with 13 bases between. This CDR3 contains 15 residues. The CDR3 region is CASSPWTEGNQPQHF. In DNA form, the CDR3 reads TGTGCCAGCAGTCCTTGGACAGAGGGCAATCAGCCCCAGCATTTT.

This clone was seen once. J is TRBJ1-4 and V is TRBV9; 11 bases are shared with TRBD1. Trimming at V came to 4 bases and at J to 7 bases, leaving 6 bases not matched to a gene. The CDR3 totals 15 residues. Germline-derived CDR1 and CDR2 are SGDLS and YYNGEE. The CDR3 DNA follows: TGTGCCAGCAGCCCGAGGACAGGGGGCGGTGAAAAACTGTTTTTT. This codes for CASSPRTGGGEKLFF.

This clone showed up just once. The genes are TRBV11-2 and TRBJ1-1, with 7 nucleotides matching TRBD1. The CDR3 length is 14 residues. Looked up from germline, CDR1 is SGHAT and CDR2 is FQNNGV. With 8 bases clipped from V and 5 bases from J, the junction kept 11 bases outside the gene matches. CDR3: CASAPKGAPTEAFF. In DNA, the CDR3 is TGTGCCAGCGCCCCGAAGGGGGCTCCTACTGAAGCTTTCTTT.

J is TRBJ2-1 and V is TRBV28; 7 nucleotides align to TRBD1. Trimming took 6 bases from V and 4 from J; bases not matched to a gene: 3. This CDR3 region has 13 residues. Germline CDR1 and CDR2: MDHEN and SYDVKM. The CDR3 nucleotides read TGTGCCAGCAGCGGGGACAGTTACAATGAGCAGTTCTTC. It encodes CASSGDSYNEQFF.

The chain is built from TRBV10-2 and TRBJ1-2, with D uncertain. CDR1 and CDR2 from the germline V gene are WSHSY and SAAADI. V was pared by 7 bases and J by 13 bases, with 16 bases between. The CDR3 runs 11 residues. This CDR3 is CASMEGGPLTF. In DNA form, the CDR3 reads TGCGCCAGCATGGAGGGCGGCCCGCTCACCTTC.

This clone has a single count. The rearrangement joins TRBV2 to TRBJ2-3; D unclear. V was cut by 4 bases and J by 6 bases, with 8 bases left in between. CDR1 and CDR2 (germline): SNHLY, FYNNEI. The CDR3 contains 12 residues. The DNA of the CDR3 is TGTGCCAGCAGTGGGTCACTCGATACGCAGTATTTT. It specifies CASSGSLDTQYF.

V gene TRBV9 combines with J gene TRBJ1-6; weak D call: TRBD1 (6 bases). The CDR3 is 14 amino acids. Germline CDR1 is SGDLS and CDR2 is YYNGEE. Trimming removed 3 bases from V and 9 bases from J, with 13 bases in between. CDR3 region: CASSGTQGTSPLHF. CDR3 coding DNA: TGTGCCAGCAGCGGGACACAGGGTACTTCACCCCTCCACTTT.

The V call is TRBV6-5, the J call TRBJ2-5; TRBD2 agrees at 7 bases. V lost 8 bases, J lost 5 bases, and 2 bases stayed unmatched. The CDR3 has 11 amino acids. Germline lookup yields CDR1 MNHEY and CDR2 SVGAGI. Here the CDR3 DNA reads TGTGCCAGCGGGGGGGGTGAGACCCAGTACTTC. Translated, it gives CASGGGETQYF.

The CDR3 loop reads CASSVTGVAYNSPLHF. The CDR3 coding sequence is TGTGCCAGCAGCGTCACAGGGGTTGCCTATAATTCACCCCTCCACTTT. The V call is TRBV9, the J call TRBJ1-6; 7 bases are shared with TRBD1. V lost 2 bases to trimming and J lost 2 bases; unmatched junction nucleotides: 4. There are 16 residues in the CDR3. Germline lookup yields CDR1 SGDLS and CDR2 YYNGEE.

The chain combines TRBV5-1 with TRBJ1-2; 7 bases agree with TRBD1. This CDR3 is built from 15 residues. Germline V gene lookup returns CDR1 SGHRS and CDR2 YFSETQ. With V trimmed by 0 bases and J by 0 bases, 2 bases remained unmatched. The DNA of the CDR3 is TGCGCCAGCAGCTTGGTTCAGGGGGCTAACTATGGCTACACCTTC. Its translation is CASSLVQGANYGYTF.

V is TRBV25-1 and J is TRBJ1-3; no firm D call. Germline CDR1 and CDR2: MGHDK and SYGVNS. V lost 6 bases and J 0 bases, leaving 9 bases between the germline ends. The CDR3 runs to 14 residues. CDR3 nucleotide sequence: TGTGCCAGCAGCTACAGTGCCTCTGGAAACACCATATATTTT. Translating it yields CASSYSASGNTIYF. Drawing the rest from reference TRBV25-1 and TRBJ1-3, the complete variable domain is EADIYQTPRYLVIGTGKKITLECSQTMGHDKMYWYQQDPGMELHLIHYSYGVNSTEKGDLSSESTVSRIRTEHFPLTLESARPSHTSQYLCASSYSASGNTIYFGEGSWLTVV.

The chain couples TRBV5-1 to TRBJ2-2; a weak D match, TRBD1 (5 bases). Germline CDR1 SGHRS, CDR2 YFSETQ. The CDR3 covers 13 residues. Trimming removed 4 bases at V and 5 bases at J, with 9 bases between. CDR3: CASSVDSTGELFF. CDR3 nucleotide sequence: TGCGCCAGCAGCGTCGACAGTACCGGGGAGCTGTTTTTT.

The rearrangement joins TRBV5-1 to TRBJ1-5; D perhaps matches TRBD1 (5 bases). Trimming cost V 0 bases and J 4 bases, with 11 bases left between them. The CDR3 length is 15 residues. Germline loops: CDR1 SGHRS, CDR2 YFSETQ. The CDR3 reads CASSLGSGINQPQHF. Here the CDR3 DNA reads TGCGCCAGCAGCTTGGGATCAGGGATAAATCAGCCCCAGCATTTT.

This chain uses TRBV30 with TRBJ1-3; D is perhaps TRBD1 (6 bases). The V end lost 8 bases, the J end lost 3 bases, and 17 bases lay between the germline ends. The CDR3 spans 14 residues. CDR1 and CDR2 from the germline V gene are GTSNPN and SVGIG (reference sequence). The CDR3 loop is CARALGGGGNTIYF. CDR3 DNA sequence: TGTGCCCGAGCGCTAGGGGGTGGTGGAAACACCATATATTTT.

The CDR3 coding sequence is TGTGCCAGCAGCCCGGTTGGGACAGAATCAGATACGCAGTATTTT. The encoded protein is CASSPVGTESDTQYF. The J gene is TRBJ2-3, the V gene TRBV14; 7 nucleotides agree with TRBD1. The CDR3 contains 15 residues. Germline V gene data show CDR1 as SGHDN and CDR2 as FVKESK. V was clipped by 4 bases and J by 4 bases; unmatched bases: 8.